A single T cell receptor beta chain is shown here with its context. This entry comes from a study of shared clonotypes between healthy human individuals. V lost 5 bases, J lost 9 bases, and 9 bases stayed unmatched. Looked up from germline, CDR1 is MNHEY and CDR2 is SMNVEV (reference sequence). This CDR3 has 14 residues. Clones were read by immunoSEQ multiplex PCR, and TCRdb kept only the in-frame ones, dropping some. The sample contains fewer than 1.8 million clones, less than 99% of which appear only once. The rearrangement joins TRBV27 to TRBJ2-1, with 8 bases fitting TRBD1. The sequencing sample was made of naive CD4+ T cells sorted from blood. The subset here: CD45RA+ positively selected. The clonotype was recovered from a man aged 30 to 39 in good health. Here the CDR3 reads CASSTWTGSAEQFF. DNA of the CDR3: TGTGCCAGCAGTACGTGGACAGGGTCGGCTGAGCAGTTCTTC.